Listed here are 18 T cell receptor beta chains from one sample, sequenced in a study of tissue T cells after allogeneic stem cell transplantation. Time point: mouse harvest day 14 after allogeneic transplant. Each mouse received 10^7 T-cell-depleted marrow cells plus 10^6 splenic CD5+ T cells by tail vein. Measured with immunoSEQ multiplex PCR; TCRdb has only the in-frame clones, and not every one. The data hold around 3,500 clones, with almost 50% observed a single time. The sequencing sample was made of gut tissue. Every receptor here comes from a female BALB/c mouse given C57BL/6 T cells with graft-versus-host disease after an allogeneic hematopoietic cell transplant.

Concerning this clone itself: Gene names follow the mouse nomenclature. The CDR3 reads CASSLSRGSGGQLYF. The DNA read from the CDR3 is TGTGCCAGCAGTCTGTCCAGGGGAAGTGGCGGGCAGCTCTAC. The V gene is TRBV26, the J gene TRBJ2-2, with D tentatively TRBD1 (6 bases). The read finishes 1 residue shy of the CDR3 end, and the germline J gene is used to complete it. The V gene lost 0 bases and the J gene lost 7 bases, with 12 bases spanning the gap. Germline CDR1 is KGHPV and CDR2 is FQNQEV (reference sequence). The length of the CDR3 is 15 residues.

Concerning this clone: Gene labels here are mouse ones. From the germline J gene comes the end of the CDR3, since the read stops 1 residue before it. The chain couples TRBV4 to TRBJ2-3, with 10 bases that match TRBD1. J was trimmed by 6 bases and V by 11 bases; bases with no gene match: 11. The germline V gene has CDR1 LGHDT and CDR2 YNNKQL (reference sequence). There are 14 residues in the CDR3. The DNA read from the CDR3 is TGTGCCCACTTACCGGGACAGGGGATCGAAACGCTGTAT. It specifies CAHLPGQGIETLY. Given in full, the CDR3 is CAHLPGQGIETLYF.

Of note for this clone: The listed genes are named as in mouse. The read ends 1 residue early relative to the CDR3; the germline J gene fills the gap. The chain uses TRBV12-2 and TRBJ2-3; TRBD1 aligns across 10 bases. The CDR3 spans 15 residues. The V and J ends lost 0 bases and 3 bases, in that order; junction bases with no gene match: 2. Germline V gene lookup returns CDR1 SGHLS and CDR2 HYDKME. The CDR3 sequence: CASSLVGQGAETLYF. Incomplete CDR3 DNA: TGTGCCAGCTCTCTCGTGGGACAGGGGGCAGAAACGCTGTAT. The entire variable domain, with the rest obtained from reference TRBV12-2 and TRBJ2-3, is as follows: NSGVVQSPRYIIKGKGERSILKCIPISGHLSVAWYQQTQGQELKFFIQHYDKMERDKGNLPSRFSVQQFDDYHSEMNMSALELEDSAVYFCASSLVGQGAETLYFGSGTRLTVL.

Worth noting for this clone: The genes are named according to mouse. The CDR3 extends 1 residue past the end of the read, so its final part is completed from the germline J gene. The chain links TRBV12-1 to TRBJ1-6, with 7 bases lining up with TRBD1. TRBJ1-6 is an ORF for which the function is uncertain. Unmatched junction bases numbered 2, after V lost 4 bases and J lost 6 bases. Germline V CDR1 and CDR2: SGHSN, HYEKVE. This CDR3 comprises 13 residues. CDR3 protein: CASSRGANSPLYF. The sequenced CDR3 bases are TGTGCCAGCTCCAGGGGGGCTAATTCGCCCCTCTAC.

With respect to this clone: The genes and germline here are from mouse. Sequencing ends 1 residue short of the CDR3 end; the germline J gene provides the rest. The V call is TRBV26, the J call TRBJ2-2, with 7 bases aligning to TRBD2. CDR3 length equals 16 residues. CDR1 and CDR2 (germline): KGHPV, FQNQEV (reference sequence). With 6 bases clipped from V and 0 bases from J, the junction kept 7 bases outside the gene matches. CDR3 region: CASSLGGVANTGQLYF. The covered CDR3 bases are TGTGCCAGCAGCCTCGGGGGGGTAGCAAACACCGGGCAGCTCTAC.

There are a few counts of this clone. The gene names given are mouse names. The read ends 1 residue early relative to the CDR3; the germline J gene fills the gap. The rearrangement uses TRBV26 and TRBJ2-1, with TRBD1 identical over 9 bases. Germline values: CDR1 KGHPV, CDR2 FQNQEV (reference sequence). This CDR3 spans 14 amino acids. With 6 bases clipped from V and 1 base from J, the junction kept 1 base outside the gene matches. CDR3 DNA (partial): TGTGCCAGCAGGACAGGGGGGAACTATGCTGAGCAGTTC. This translates into CASRTGGNYAEQF. The whole CDR3 is CASRTGGNYAEQFF.

This clone turned up a few times. The gene names given are mouse names. The sequenced part of the CDR3 DNA is TGTGCCAGCAGCGGGCCTTCAAACTCCGACTACACC. Translating gives CASSGPSNSDYT. The entire CDR3 protein reads CASSGPSNSDYTF. The rearrangement joins TRBV26 to TRBJ1-2; D remains ambiguous. The CDR3 goes on 1 residue after the read ends, and that part is filled in from the germline J gene. CDR3 length equals 13 residues. Per the germline V gene, CDR1 is KGHPV and CDR2 is FQNQEV (reference sequence). Trimming took 6 bases from V and 0 from J, leaving 8 bases between them.

Sample share makes this clone large (0.1 to 1%). Genes and germline are mouse. The read ends 1 residue early relative to the CDR3; the germline J gene fills the gap. J is TRBJ2-7 and V is TRBV24; TRBD1 aligns across 7 bases. The CDR3 totals 15 residues. The V segment lost 1 base and the J segment 0 bases; nucleotides outside the gene matches: 3. Germline-derived CDR1 and CDR2 are KGHTA and FRNEEI. Here the CDR3 reads CASSLSDRSSYEQYF. CDR3 DNA, as far as it was read: TGTGCCAGCAGTCTGTCGGACAGGAGCTCCTATGAACAGTAC.

For this clone: The gene names here belong to mouse. The CDR3 reads CASSQAGGFQDTQYF. The CDR3 bases that were read are TGTGCCAGCAGCCAAGCCGGGGGGTTCCAAGACACCCAGTAC. The chain employs TRBV2 and TRBJ2-5; perhaps TRBD2 as D (6 bases). The read comes to an end 1 residue before the CDR3 does, leaving the germline J gene to fill in the end. Trimming shortened V by 1 base and J by 2 bases, and 10 bases separated the two germline ends. CDR3 size: 15 residues. Per the germline V gene, CDR1 is LGHNA and CDR2 is YSYQKL.

Turning to this clone: The gene symbols are mouse symbols. Sequencing ends 1 residue short of the CDR3 end; the germline J gene provides the rest. This rearrangement joins TRBV12-1 to TRBJ2-5; 7 nucleotides align to TRBD1. CDR3 size: 14 residues. Germline CDR1 and CDR2: SGHSN and HYEKVE. Trimming cost V 6 bases and J 2 bases; bases outside gene matches: 7. CDR3 amino acids: CASSPTGSQDTQYF. The part of the CDR3 DNA that was read is TGTGCCAGCAGCCCGACAGGGAGCCAAGACACCCAGTAC.

Note on this clone: Mouse names are used for the genes. The read falls 1 residue short of the CDR3 end, and the missing part is taken from the germline J gene. The V and J genes are TRBV3 and TRBJ2-3; 10 bases are a match to TRBD1. Germline CDR1 reads SNHLY; CDR2 reads FYNGKV (reference sequence). The CDR3 contains 18 residues. The J segment lost 1 base and the V segment lost 1 base, leaving 8 bases of the junction unmatched. The DNA read from the CDR3 is TGTGCCAGCAGCTTAGACGCTTCCGGGACAGGGGGTGCAGAAACGCTGTAT. It encodes CASSLDASGTGGAETLY. The whole CDR3 reads CASSLDASGTGGAETLYF.

Comment on this clone: Genes here carry mouse names. Coverage ceases 1 residue before the CDR3 finishes, and the germline J gene fills in the end. The chain is built from TRBV5 and TRBJ2-3; 8 bases match TRBD1. Germline lookup yields CDR1 LGHNA and CDR2 YNLKQL (reference sequence). This CDR3 comprises 15 residues. V lost 0 bases and J lost 3; bases outside the gene matches: 2. CDR3 DNA, as far as it was read: TGTGCCAGCAGCCAAGAAAGACAGGGGGCAGAAACGCTGTAT. This sequence encodes CASSQERQGAETLY. In full, the CDR3 reads CASSQERQGAETLYF.

To note about this clone: Mouse names are used for the genes. Sequencing ends 1 residue short of the CDR3 end; the germline J gene provides the rest. J is TRBJ1-6 and V is TRBV26; D unclear. TRBJ1-6 is an ORF, and what it does is uncertain. The V end was cut by 5 bases, the J end by 0 bases, with 5 bases between. The germline V gene has CDR1 KGHPV and CDR2 FQNQEV (reference sequence). CDR3 length equals 14 residues. CDR3 sequence reads: CASSLYSYNSPLYF. CDR3 bases read: TGTGCCAGCAGTTTGTATTCCTATAATTCGCCCCTCTAC.

This clone is medium-sized. Gene names and germline refer to mouse. CDR3 protein: CASSRLGVGSYEQYF. Partial CDR3 DNA: TGTGCCAGCTCTCGTCTGGGGGTAGGGTCCTATGAACAGTAC. The chain links TRBV12-1 to TRBJ2-7, with TRBD2 identical over 7 bases. The read ends 1 residue before the CDR3 terminus; that terminus is restored from the germline J gene. Germline V gene data show CDR1 as SGHSN and CDR2 as HYEKVE. This CDR3 has 15 residues. The V and J ends lost 2 bases and 1 base, in that order; junction bases with no gene match: 7.

This clone was observed a handful of times. Gene names refer to mouse genes. The read terminates 1 residue before the CDR3 end, so the remaining end is supplied by the germline J gene. The chain has TRBV16 and TRBJ2-5; maybe TRBD1 (6 bases). The germline V gene encodes CDR1 SGHSA and CDR2 FRNQAP. With 1 base removed from V and 1 base from J, the gap between germline ends came to 6 bases. CDR3 length: 14 residues. The CDR3 DNA, read in part, is TGTGCAAGCAGCTTAGGGACAGACCAAGACACCCAGTAC. Its translation: CASSLGTDQDTQY. The whole CDR3 protein reads CASSLGTDQDTQYF.

This clone was seen only once. Gene names and germline refer to mouse. The CDR3 end is not reached by the read, which stops 1 residue before it; the germline J gene fills it in. The rearrangement joins TRBV26 to TRBJ2-2; D is perhaps TRBD1 or TRBD2 (5 bases each). With 4 bases removed from V and 1 base from J, the gap between germline ends came to 7 bases. Germline CDR1 is KGHPV and CDR2 is FQNQEV (reference sequence). The CDR3 runs to 14 residues. CDR3 in amino acids: CASSPGLNTGQLYF. Incomplete CDR3 DNA: TGTGCCAGCAGTCCGGGGCTAAACACCGGGCAGCTCTAC.

Note on this clone: Mouse names are used for the genes. The CDR3 is cut off 1 residue early in the read; its end comes from the germline J gene. The chain employs TRBV26 and TRBJ2-3; no clear D gene. The germline gives CDR1 KGHPV, CDR2 FQNQEV (reference sequence). The CDR3 is made up of 14 amino acids. Trimming took 2 bases from V and 0 from J, leaving 6 bases between them. The part of the CDR3 DNA that was read is TGTGCCAGCAGTCTGGCCCCTAGTGCAGAAACGCTGTAT. It yields the protein CASSLAPSAETLY. The complete CDR3 reads CASSLAPSAETLYF.

A remark on this clone: Gene names follow the mouse nomenclature. The CDR3 sequence: CASSLSRGSSGNTLYF. CDR3 DNA (partial): TGTGCCAGCAGTCTGTCCAGGGGGAGTTCTGGAAATACGCTCTAT. This chain uses TRBV26 with TRBJ1-3, with 7 bases identical to TRBD1. From the germline J gene comes the end of the CDR3, since the read stops 1 residue before it. The ends lost 0 bases at V and 0 bases at J; junction bases unmatched: 2. The CDR3 is made up of 16 amino acids. Germline CDR1 is KGHPV and CDR2 is FQNQEV (reference sequence).